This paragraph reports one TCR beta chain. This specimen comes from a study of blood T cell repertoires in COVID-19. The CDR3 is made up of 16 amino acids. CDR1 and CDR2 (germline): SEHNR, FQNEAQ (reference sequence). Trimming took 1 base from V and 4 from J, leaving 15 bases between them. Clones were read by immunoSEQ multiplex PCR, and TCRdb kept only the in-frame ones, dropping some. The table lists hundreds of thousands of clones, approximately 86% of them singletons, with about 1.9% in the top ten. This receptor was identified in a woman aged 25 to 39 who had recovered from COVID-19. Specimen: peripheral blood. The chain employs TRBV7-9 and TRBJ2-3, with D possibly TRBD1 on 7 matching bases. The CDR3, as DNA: TGTGCCAGCAGCTTAGGTTCAGGAGGGGGCGCAGATACGCAGTATTTT. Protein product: CASSLGSGGGADTQYF.